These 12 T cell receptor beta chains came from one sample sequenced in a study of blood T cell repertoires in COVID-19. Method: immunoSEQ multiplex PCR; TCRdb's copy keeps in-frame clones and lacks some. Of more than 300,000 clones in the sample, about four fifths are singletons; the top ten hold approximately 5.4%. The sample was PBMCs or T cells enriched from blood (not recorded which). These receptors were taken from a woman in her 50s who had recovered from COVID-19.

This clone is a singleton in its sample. The CDR3 DNA sequence: TGTGCCAGCAGGACTAGCGGTTACAATGAGCAGTTCTTC. Amino acids: CASRTSGYNEQFF. This chain links TRBV7-2 with TRBJ2-1; 9 bases are shared with TRBD2. From germline, CDR1 is SGHTA and CDR2 FQGNSA. J was trimmed by 4 bases and V by 6 bases; bases with no gene match: 1. CDR3 length: 13 amino acids. The full variable domain, in which reference TRBV7-2 and TRBJ2-1 provide the parts outside the CDR3, is GAGVSQSPSNKVTEKGKDVELRCDPISGHTALYWYRQSLGQGLEFLIYFQGNSAPDKSGLPSDRFSAERTGGSVSTLTIQRTQQEDSAVYLCASRTSGYNEQFFGPGTRLTVL.

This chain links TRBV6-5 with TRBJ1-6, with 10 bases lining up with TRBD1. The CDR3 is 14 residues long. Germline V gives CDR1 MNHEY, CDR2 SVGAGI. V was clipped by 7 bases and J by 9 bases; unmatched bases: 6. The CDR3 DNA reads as TGTGCCAGCAACGAGGGACAGGGGAGTTCACCCCTCCACTTT. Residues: CASNEGQGSSPLHF.

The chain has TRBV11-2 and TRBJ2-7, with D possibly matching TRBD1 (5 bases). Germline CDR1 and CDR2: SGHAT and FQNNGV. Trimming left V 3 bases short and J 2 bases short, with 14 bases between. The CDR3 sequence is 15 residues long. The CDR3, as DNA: TGTGCCAGCAGCTTGAGATTGACAGACCCCTACGAGCAGTACTTC. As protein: CASSLRLTDPYEQYF.

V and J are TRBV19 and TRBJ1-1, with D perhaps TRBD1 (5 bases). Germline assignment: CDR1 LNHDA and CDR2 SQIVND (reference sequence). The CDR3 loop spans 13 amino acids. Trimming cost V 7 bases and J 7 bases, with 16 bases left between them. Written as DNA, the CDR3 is TGTGCCAGTAAGTCCCAGGGCGTTGATGAAGCTTTCTTT. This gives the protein CASKSQGVDEAFF. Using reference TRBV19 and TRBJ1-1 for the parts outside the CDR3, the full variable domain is DGGITQSPKYLFRKEGQNVTLSCEQNLNHDAMYWYRQDPGQGLRLIYYSQIVNDFQKGDIAEGYSVSREKKESFPLTVTSAQKNPTAFYLCASKSQGVDEAFFGQGTRLTVV.

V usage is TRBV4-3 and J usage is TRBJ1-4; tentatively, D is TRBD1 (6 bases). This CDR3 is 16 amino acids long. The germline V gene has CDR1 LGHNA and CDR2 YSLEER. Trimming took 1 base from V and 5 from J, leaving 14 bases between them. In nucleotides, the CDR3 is TGCGCCAGCAGCCAAGGGCCGACAGGTTTAAATGAAAAACTGTTTTTT. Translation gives CASSQGPTGLNEKLFF.

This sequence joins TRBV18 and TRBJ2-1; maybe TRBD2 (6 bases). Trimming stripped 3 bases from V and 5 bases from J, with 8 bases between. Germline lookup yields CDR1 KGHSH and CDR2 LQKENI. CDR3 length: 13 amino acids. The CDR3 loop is CASSPGGNNEQFF. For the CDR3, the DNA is TGTGCCAGCTCACCTGGCGGGAACAATGAGCAGTTCTTC.

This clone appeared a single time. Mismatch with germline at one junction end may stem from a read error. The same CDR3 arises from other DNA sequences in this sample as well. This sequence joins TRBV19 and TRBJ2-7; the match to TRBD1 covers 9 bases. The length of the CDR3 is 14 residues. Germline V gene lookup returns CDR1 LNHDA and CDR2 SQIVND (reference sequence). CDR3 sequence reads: CASSNRGRIYEQYF. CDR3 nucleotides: TGTGCCAGTAGTAACAGGGGGCGCATATACGAGCAGTACTTT.

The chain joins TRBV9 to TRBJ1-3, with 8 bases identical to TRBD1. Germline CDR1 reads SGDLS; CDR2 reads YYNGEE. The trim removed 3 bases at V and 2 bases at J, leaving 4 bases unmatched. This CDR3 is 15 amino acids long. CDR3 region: CASSEQGGTGNTIYF. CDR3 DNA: TGTGCCAGCAGCGAACAGGGGGGAACTGGAAACACCATATATTTT.

CDR3 coding DNA: TGTGCCAGCAGCCAAGATCCACGGACAGGGAGTGGCTACACCTTC. Amino acids: CASSQDPRTGSGYTF. This sequence joins TRBV3-1 (or the pseudogene TRBV3-2) and TRBJ1-2; the match to TRBD1 covers 8 bases. The CDR3 sequence is 15 residues long. The germline gives CDR1 LGHDT, CDR2 YNNKEL (reference sequence). V was pared by 0 bases and J by 7 bases, with 7 bases of the junction left unmatched.

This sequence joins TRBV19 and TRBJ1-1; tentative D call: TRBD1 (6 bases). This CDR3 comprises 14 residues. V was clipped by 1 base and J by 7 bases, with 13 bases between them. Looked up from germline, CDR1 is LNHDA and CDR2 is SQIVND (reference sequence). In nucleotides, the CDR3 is TGTGCCAGTAGTATAGGAGGACAGTGGGATGAAGCTTTCTTT. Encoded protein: CASSIGGQWDEAFF.

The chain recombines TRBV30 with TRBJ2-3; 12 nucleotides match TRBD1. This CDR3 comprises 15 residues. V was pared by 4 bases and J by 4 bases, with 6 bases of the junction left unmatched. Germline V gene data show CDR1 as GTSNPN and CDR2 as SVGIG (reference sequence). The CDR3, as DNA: TGTGCCTGGAACCCCGGGACAGGGGGCCCAGATACGCAGTATTTT. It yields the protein CAWNPGTGGPDTQYF. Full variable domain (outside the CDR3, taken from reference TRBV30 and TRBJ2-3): SQTIHQWPATLVQPVGSPLSLECTVEGTSNPNLYWYRQAAGRGLQLLFYSVGIGQISSEVPQNLSASRPQDRQFILSSKKLLLSDSGFYLCAWNPGTGGPDTQYFGPGTRLTVL.

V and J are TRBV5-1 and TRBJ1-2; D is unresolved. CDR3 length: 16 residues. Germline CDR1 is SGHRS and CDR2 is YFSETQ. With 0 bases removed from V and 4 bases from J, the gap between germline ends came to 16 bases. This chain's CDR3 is CASSLGQVPSSYGYTF. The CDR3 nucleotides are TGCGCCAGCAGCTTGGGGCAGGTTCCCTCAAGCTATGGCTACACCTTC.